Listed below are T cell receptor beta chains from one sample, sequenced in a study of CD8 T cells in ankylosing spondylitis. MiXCR, run by TCRdb on the 5' RACE reads, gives a single entry per CDR3 protein. The data contain about 420,000 distinct CDR3 sequences, about 20% of them seen just once; the ten biggest clones take up less than 20%. Sequenced: blood, either unsorted or a sorted T cell fraction (not recorded which). These receptor sequences come from a male donor with ankylosing spondylitis. Each CDR3 is given with its conserved first and last residue. A D gene is named only where the DNA matches it firmly. Clone size is stated in some rows and not others, as once, few, many or a class when expanded.

.	few	TRBV7-6	TRBJ2-3	CASSRQHSTDTQYF	TGTGCCAGCAGCCGACAGCATAGCACAGATACGCAGTATTTT
.	many	TRBV7-7	TRBJ2-2	CASSLSNTGELFF	TGTGCCAGCAGCTTGTCGAACACCGGGGAGCTGTTTTTT
TRBD2	few	TRBV7-2	TRBJ2-3	CASSNSGRGWTDTQYF	TGTGCCAGCAGCAATAGCGGGAGAGGGTGGACAGATACGCAGTATTTT
.	.	TRBV5-1	TRBJ1-1	CASYKRFRDTNTEAFF	TGCGCCAGCTATAAACGGTTTCGGGACACGAACACTGAAGCTTTCTTT
.	.	TRBV12-3/TRBV12-4	TRBJ1-5	CASSPLQGGGPQHF	TGTGCCAGCAGCCCTCTGCAGGGTGGCGGGCCCCAGCATTTT
.	once	TRBV14	TRBJ1-1	CASSQGMSQREKAFF	TGTGCCAGCAGCCAAGGAATGAGCCAGCGGGAGAAAGCTTTCTTT
.	.	TRBV11-1	TRBJ1-4	CASSSDLRERLFF	TGTGCCAGCAGCTCAGACCTGCGGGAAAGGCTGTTTTTT
TRBD1	.	TRBV7-6	TRBJ2-2	CASSLGGTGSGTGELFF	TGTGCCAGCAGCTTAGGGGGGACAGGGAGCGGCACCGGGGAGCTGTTTTTT
TRBD2	.	TRBV20-1	TRBJ2-1	CSASSGRGLPYNEQFF	TGCAGTGCTTCTAGCGGGAGGGGATTGCCCTACAATGAGCAGTTCTTC
.	many	TRBV29-1	TRBJ1-1	CSARDGGNTEAFF	TGCAGCGCTAGGGACGGGGGAAACACTGAAGCTTTCTTT
.	.	TRBV7-3	TRBJ2-6	CASSPWAIDSGANVLTF	TGTGCCAGCAGCCCCTGGGCCATTGACTCTGGGGCCAACGTCCTGACTTTC
TRBD2	few	TRBV12-3/TRBV12-4	TRBJ2-4	CASSLGLAVAKNIQYF	TGTGCCAGCAGTCTCGGACTAGCGGTAGCCAAAAACATTCAGTACTTC
.	.	TRBV30	TRBJ2-2	CAQKGVAGQGGELFF	TGTGCCCAAAAGGGGGTAGCGGGACAGGGCGGGGAGCTGTTTTTT
.	few	TRBV6-5	TRBJ2-7	CASSLGGQRYF	TGTGCCAGCAGCCTAGGCGGGCAGCGGTACTTC
.	once	TRBV5-1	TRBJ2-7	CASSLGGRRGEQYF	TGCGCCAGCAGCTTGGGGGGTCGGCGGGGCGAGCAGTACTTC
TRBD1	.	TRBV15	TRBJ2-6	CATSRDLPQGYSGANVLTF	TGTGCCACCAGCAGAGATCTCCCACAGGGGTACTCTGGGGCCAACGTCCTGACTTTC
.	.	TRBV2	TRBJ2-7	CASSDYSSPYF	TGTGCCAGCAGTGACTACTCCTCGCCGTACTTC
.	few	TRBV4-3	TRBJ2-3	CASSQLLSGGADTQYF	TGCGCCAGCAGCCAGTTGTTGTCCGGAGGGGCAGATACGCAGTATTTT
TRBD2	.	TRBV5-4	TRBJ2-1	CASSARRASGSDEQFF	TGTGCCAGCAGCGCGCGAAGGGCTAGCGGGAGCGATGAGCAGTTCTTC
.	.	TRBV3-1	TRBJ2-3	CASSRGDITDTQYF	TGTGCCAGCAGCCGCGGGGACATCACAGATACGCAGTATTTT
.	few	TRBV20-1	TRBJ1-1	CSATVGPEAFF	TGCAGTGCCACGGTGGGCCCTGAAGCTTTCTTT
.	many	TRBV29-1	TRBJ2-3	CSAEWGRTDTQYF	TGCAGCGCCGAGTGGGGGCGGACAGATACGCAGTATTTT
.	.	TRBV20-1	TRBJ2-7	CSAKGLIYYEQYF	TGCAGTGCTAAAGGACTGATATACTACGAGCAGTACTTC
.	.	TRBV10-3	TRBJ2-1	CASGINSYNEQFF	TGTGCCTCGGGGATAAACTCCTACAATGAGCAGTTCTTC
TRBD2	few	TRBV10-3	TRBJ2-5	CAISESGATGTQYF	TGTGCCATCAGTGAAAGCGGGGCTACTGGGACCCAGTACTTC
.	many	TRBV2	TRBJ2-1	CASRPGSIEQFF	TGTGCCAGCAGACCTGGGAGCATAGAGCAGTTCTTC
TRBD1	.	TRBV5-5	TRBJ2-1	CASSLSGTDFYNEQFF	TGTGCCAGCAGTCTTTCCGGGACAGATTTCTACAATGAGCAGTTCTTC
.	.	TRBV7-9	TRBJ1-5	CASQTWQNQPQHF	TGTGCCAGCCAAACGTGGCAAAATCAGCCCCAGCATTTT
.	.	TRBV12-3/TRBV12-4	TRBJ2-1	CASSSSGGPYNEQFF	.
TRBD2	few	TRBV5-1	TRBJ2-7	CASSGLAGVGYEQYF	TGCGCCAGCAGTGGCCTAGCGGGAGTAGGGTACGAGCAGTACTTC
.	.	TRBV15	TRBJ2-2	CATSWAVTNTGELFF	TGTGCCACCAGTTGGGCAGTCACGAACACCGGGGAGCTGTTTTTT
TRBD2	.	TRBV20-1	TRBJ2-1	CSAIQTSGAYNEQFF	TGCAGTGCTATACAGACTAGCGGAGCCTACAATGAGCAGTTCTTC
TRBD2	few	TRBV11-1	TRBJ2-1	CASSLWDGRYGEQFF	TGTGCCAGCAGCTTATGGGACGGGAGGTACGGTGAGCAGTTCTTC
TRBD1	.	TRBV5-1	TRBJ2-7	CASSLRVIGQGHYEQYF	TGCGCCAGCAGCTTGCGTGTTATTGGACAGGGGCACTACGAGCAGTACTTC
TRBD2	few	TRBV20-1	TRBJ2-7	CSARDINPTSGSYEQYF	TGCAGTGCTAGAGATATTAACCCGACTAGCGGGAGCTACGAGCAGTACTTC
TRBD2	.	TRBV5-6	TRBJ2-7	CASSLTSGSREQYF	TGTGCCAGCAGCTTGACCAGCGGGAGTCGTGAGCAGTACTTC
TRBD2	few	TRBV6-5	TRBJ2-7	CASSYRASGRAYEQYF	TGTGCCAGCAGTTACAGGGCTAGCGGGAGGGCCTACGAGCAGTACTTC
.	few	TRBV7-2	TRBJ1-3	CASSLNGGLSGNTIYF	TGTGCCAGCAGCTTAAACGGGGGTCTCTCTGGAAACACCATATATTTT
.	few	TRBV28	TRBJ2-7	CASRLGDTGLPVNGEQYF	TGTGCCAGCAGGCTCGGGGACACAGGGTTACCCGTCAACGGCGAGCAGTACTTC
TRBD2	.	TRBV28	TRBJ2-2	CASSGIAGGNTGELFF	TGTGCCAGCAGTGGCATAGCGGGAGGGAACACCGGGGAGCTGTTTTTT
TRBD1	.	TRBV6-1	TRBJ2-1	CASNLSGTGRYNEQFF	TGTGCCAGCAACCTCTCCGGGACAGGGAGGTACAATGAGCAGTTCTTC
.	.	TRBV7-2	TRBJ2-7	CASSPPTGSYEQYF	TGTGCCAGCAGCCCTCCGACTGGGAGCTACGAGCAGTACTTC
TRBD2	few	TRBV20-1	TRBJ2-1	CSARAPHGLAGGFSYNEQFF	TGCAGTGCAAGAGCCCCTCATGGACTAGCGGGAGGATTCTCCTACAATGAGCAGTTCTTC
.	.	TRBV18	TRBJ1-1	CASSPPGVPAFF	TGTGCCAGCTCACCCCCGGGAGTCCCGGCTTTCTTT
.	few	TRBV6-1	TRBJ2-1	CASSSIRGSNNEQFF	TGTGCCAGCAGTAGTATCCGGGGCTCAAACAATGAGCAGTTCTTC
TRBD1	.	TRBV7-9	TRBJ1-6	CASSPDREGVTPLHF	TGTGCCAGCAGCCCAGACAGGGAGGGAGTGACACCCCTCCACTTT
TRBD1	few	TRBV6-5	TRBJ1-3	CASSSPTGFGNTIYF	TGTGCCAGCAGTTCCCCGACAGGGTTCGGAAACACCATATATTTT
TRBD2	.	TRBV24-1	TRBJ2-1	CATSDSQGLASNEQFF	TGTGCCACCAGTGATAGTCAGGGACTAGCGAGCAATGAGCAGTTCTTC
TRBD1	few	TRBV25-1	TRBJ2-2	CASMQTGDFPGELFF	TGTGCCAGCATGCAGACAGGGGATTTCCCCGGGGAGCTGTTTTTT
TRBD2	.	TRBV7-2	TRBJ2-3	CASSFLAGVADTQYF	TGTGCCAGCAGCTTTCTAGCGGGAGTTGCAGATACGCAGTATTTT
TRBD2	.	TRBV7-8	TRBJ2-1	CASSLRLAGGSEQFF	TGTGCCAGCTCGCTGAGACTAGCGGGAGGTAGTGAGCAGTTCTTC
TRBD2	few	TRBV3-1	TRBJ2-7	CASSQQLAEYTKQYF	TGTGCCAGCAGCCAACAACTAGCGGAATATACGAAGCAGTACTTC